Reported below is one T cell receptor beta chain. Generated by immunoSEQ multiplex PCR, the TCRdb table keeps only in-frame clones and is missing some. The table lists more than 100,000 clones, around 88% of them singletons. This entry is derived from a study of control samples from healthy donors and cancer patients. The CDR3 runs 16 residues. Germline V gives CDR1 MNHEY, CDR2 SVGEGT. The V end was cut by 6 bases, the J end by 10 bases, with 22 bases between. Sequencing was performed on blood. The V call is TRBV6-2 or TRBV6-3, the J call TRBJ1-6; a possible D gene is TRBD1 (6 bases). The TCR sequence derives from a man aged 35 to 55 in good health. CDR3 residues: CASSRGQTNYGSPLHF. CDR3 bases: TGTGCCAGCAGCAGGGGACAAACTAATTATGGATCACCCCTCCACTTT.